The 27 T cell receptor beta chains given below trace back to one sample, sequenced in a study of blood T cell repertoires in COVID-19 (TCRdb year 2020). Receptor libraries were prepared by the immunoSEQ multiplex PCR assay. TCRdb holds this immuneACCESS table with in-frame rearrangements only. Some clones are missing; in checked studies, unresolved V genes explain under half, and the rest has no known cause. Across this sample there are 300,000 to 450,000 clones, with more than 80% seen only once. The ten largest clones capture approximately 3% of the sample. Sequenced material: peripheral blood. All receptors derive from a woman between 25 and 40 years old with COVID-19, enrolled during active disease.

The J gene is TRBJ2-3, the V gene TRBV9, with 10 bases fitting TRBD2. Per germline, CDR1 SGDLS and CDR2 YYNGEE. With 4 bases clipped from V and 4 bases from J, the junction kept 15 bases outside the gene matches. This CDR3 spans 18 amino acids. The CDR3 region has the DNA TGTGCCAGCAGCCCAGAATCCCCTAGCGGGGGATTCTCAGATACGCAGTATTTT. This sequence encodes CASSPESPSGGFSDTQYF.

This chain uses TRBV12-3 or TRBV12-4 with TRBJ1-4; unclear D gene. CDR3 size: 11 residues. Trimming took off 2 bases at V and 8 bases at J, with 3 bases between the two ends. CDR3 residues: CASSLREKLFF. The CDR3 DNA is TGTGCCAGCAGTTTACGGGAAAAACTGTTTTTT.

This clone was counted only a few times. The DNA of the CDR3 is TGTGCCAGCAGTAGGGGGGGCCCGACGGGGTCTAACTATGGCTACACCTTC. Its protein is CASSRGGPTGSNYGYTF. V and J are TRBV2 and TRBJ1-2, with D maybe TRBD1 (6 bases). The germline V and J ends were trimmed by 5 bases and 0 bases, with 19 bases remaining between them. Germline CDR1 is SNHLY and CDR2 is FYNNEI. CDR3 length: 17 residues.

The CDR3, as DNA: TGTGCCAGCACCTCGCCCCGGGAGCCCCAGCATTTT. Residues: CASTSPREPQHF. This chain joins TRBV12-3 or TRBV12-4 and TRBJ1-5, with unresolved D. The CDR3 runs 12 residues. The V end was cut by 7 bases, the J end by 8 bases, with 12 bases between.

This chain links TRBV11-3 with TRBJ2-7; perhaps TRBD2 as D (6 bases). The germline CDR1 and CDR2 sequences are SGHNT and YENEEA. The length of the CDR3 is 12 residues. The ends were cut back, 6 bases at V and 4 bases at J, with 10 bases in the middle. The CDR3 is CASSEGRYEQYV. The CDR3 bases are TGTGCCAGCAGTGAAGGGAGGTACGAGCAGTACGTC.

This chain uses TRBV6-6 with TRBJ2-7; TRBD2 agrees at 12 bases. Germline CDR1 is MNHNY and CDR2 is SVGAGI (reference sequence). The CDR3 covers 16 residues. The ends lost 6 bases at V and 2 bases at J; junction bases unmatched: 8. The CDR3 here is CASSIRLAGVPYEQYV. The CDR3, as DNA: TGTGCCAGCAGCATAAGACTAGCGGGAGTTCCCTACGAGCAGTACGTC.

The CDR3 DNA sequence: TGTGCCAGCAGCTTTTCGGGGGTGCGGTACAATGAGCAGTTCTTC. It specifies CASSFSGVRYNEQFF. This chain joins TRBV11-2 and TRBJ2-1; D might be TRBD2 (6 bases). The CDR3 is 15 amino acids. V was cut by 3 bases and J by 4 bases, with 13 bases left in between. Germline V CDR1 and CDR2: SGHAT, FQNNGV.

This rearrangement joins TRBV19 to TRBJ1-5; D unresolved. This CDR3 comprises 16 residues. Trimming cost V 5 bases and J 2 bases, with 16 bases left between them. The germline V gene encodes CDR1 LNHDA and CDR2 SQIVND (reference sequence). The chain's CDR3 is CASSPQATYGNQPQHF. The CDR3 bases are TGTGCCAGTAGTCCCCAAGCAACCTATGGCAATCAGCCCCAGCATTTT.

This chain connects TRBV15 to TRBJ2-5; TRBD2 might be the D (5 bases). The CDR3 contains 14 residues. Deletions cut 0 bases from V and 1 base from J, with 6 bases between. The germline V gene has CDR1 LNHNV and CDR2 YYDKDF (reference sequence). CDR3 nucleotides: TGTGCCACCAGCAGAGATAGCGTCCAAGAGACCCAGTACTTC. Its translation is CATSRDSVQETQYF.

V usage is TRBV7-2 and J usage is TRBJ2-3, with 9 bases matching TRBD1. This CDR3 spans 18 amino acids. CDR1 is SGHTA and CDR2 is FQGNSA in the germline V gene. Losses at the gene ends were 5 bases for V and 1 base for J; bases not matched to a gene: 13. The CDR3: CASSLGTGRFSGTDTQYF. As DNA, the CDR3 is TGTGCCAGCAGCCTAGGGACAGGGAGGTTTAGTGGCACAGATACGCAGTATTTT.

The genes are TRBV2 and TRBJ1-1; D not certain. Germline lookup yields CDR1 SNHLY and CDR2 FYNNEI. Trimming left V 7 bases short and J 10 bases short, with 13 bases between. This CDR3 comprises 11 residues. The CDR3 DNA reads as TGTGCCAGCAACCTCCCGCGCCGAGCTTTCTTT. Residues: CASNLPRRAFF. The variable domain in full, completed from reference TRBV2 and TRBJ1-1, reads EPEVTQTPSHQVTQMGQEVILRCVPISNHLYFYWYRQILGQKVEFLVSFYNNEISEKSEIFDDQFSVERPDGSNFTLKIRSTKLEDSAMYFCASNLPRRAFFGQGTRLTVV.

This clone has a handful of counts. The CDR3 sequence: CSVGGQTTEAFF. The CDR3, as DNA: TGCAGCGTTGGGGGACAAACCACTGAAGCTTTCTTT. The chain has TRBV29-1 and TRBJ1-1; maybe TRBD1 (6 bases). V lost 4 bases, J lost 4 bases, and 10 bases lay in between. Germline lookup yields CDR1 SQVTM and CDR2 ANQGSEA. This CDR3 is built from 12 residues.

The chain has TRBV30 and TRBJ2-7, with TRBD1 as a possible D gene (6 bases). CDR3 length: 14 amino acids. Trimming cost V 3 bases and J 0 bases, with 12 bases left between them. The germline V gene has CDR1 GTSNPN and CDR2 SVGIG (reference sequence). In DNA form, the CDR3 reads TGTGCCTGGAGCCCCTGGGACAACTCCTACGAGCAGTACGTC. Amino acids: CAWSPWDNSYEQYV.

The chain employs TRBV6-5 and TRBJ1-2; D is unclear. With 0 bases removed from V and 8 bases from J, the gap between germline ends came to 19 bases. The CDR3 runs to 16 residues. CDR1 and CDR2 from the germline V gene are MNHEY and SVGAGI. DNA for the CDR3: TGTGCCAGCAGTTACTCGAGACGGAGGTCCGGGGAAGGCTACACCTTC. As protein: CASSYSRRRSGEGYTF.

The genes are TRBV24-1 and TRBJ2-3; TRBD2 agrees at 15 bases. The trim removed 5 bases at V and 6 bases at J, leaving 17 bases unmatched. The CDR3 runs to 20 residues. Germline-derived CDR1 and CDR2 are KGHDR and SFDVKD. CDR3 sequence reads: CATSAGWGLAGGRPDDTQYF. The CDR3 nucleotides are TGTGCCACCAGTGCCGGATGGGGACTAGCGGGAGGTAGACCCGACGATACGCAGTATTTT.

The V call is TRBV27, the J call TRBJ1-6; possibly TRBD1 for D (5 bases). Trimming left V 7 bases short and J 7 bases short, with 20 bases between. Germline assignment: CDR1 MNHEY and CDR2 SMNVEV (reference sequence). The CDR3 loop spans 16 amino acids. CDR3 residues: CASTLSQALENSPLHF. The CDR3 nucleotides are TGTGCCAGCACCCTCTCACAGGCTTTGGAGAATTCACCCCTCCACTTT.

This chain uses TRBV5-5 with TRBJ1-3, with D unclear. Trimming left V 5 bases short and J 1 base short, with 16 bases between. Germline loops: CDR1 SGHKS, CDR2 YYEKEE (reference sequence). CDR3 size: 16 residues. DNA for the CDR3: TGTGCCAGCAGGCCCCATCCCCGAGGTTCTGGAAACACCATATATTTT. It encodes CASRPHPRGSGNTIYF. The variable domain in full, with the rest retrieved from reference TRBV5-5 and TRBJ1-3, is DAGVTQSPTHLIKTRGQQVTLRCSPISGHKSVSWYQQVLGQGPQFIFQYYEKEERGRGNFPDRFSARQFPNYSSELNVNALLLGDSALYLCASRPHPRGSGNTIYFGEGSWLTVV.

The V gene is TRBV12-3 or TRBV12-4, the J gene TRBJ2-3; 8 positions agree with TRBD2. The CDR3 extends over 13 amino acids. The CDR3 spells CACRGGATDTQYF. The CDR3 bases are TGTGCTTGCCGGGGGGGGGCAACGGATACGCAGTATTTT.

This chain joins TRBV12-3 or TRBV12-4 and TRBJ2-2; D is possibly TRBD1 (6 bases). This CDR3 has 12 amino acids. Trimming took off 3 bases at V and 16 bases at J, with 15 bases between the two ends. The CDR3 sequence: CASSLGANPPFF. The CDR3 DNA is TGTGCCAGCAGTTTGGGGGCCAATCCACCGTTTTTT.

This rearrangement joins TRBV7-9 to TRBJ2-7, with TRBD2 matching 11 bases. The J segment lost 1 base and the V segment lost 5 bases, leaving 7 bases of the junction unmatched. There are 16 residues in the CDR3. Germline V CDR1 and CDR2: SEHNR, FQNEAQ (reference sequence). CDR3 sequence: CASSPPSGGPSYEQYF. The CDR3 DNA sequence: TGTGCCAGCAGCCCGCCTAGCGGGGGGCCTTCCTACGAGCAGTACTTC. Variable domain in full (rest from reference TRBV7-9 and TRBJ2-7): DTGVSQNPRHKITKRGQNVTFRCDPISEHNRLYWYRQTLGQGPEFLTYFQNEAQLEKSRLLSDRFSAERPKGSFSTLEIQRTEQGDSAMYLCASSPPSGGPSYEQYFGPGTRLTVT.

Remarks on this clone: Other nucleotide sequences from this sample produce the same CDR3. The chain has TRBV5-1 and TRBJ1-1; D not certain. Germline CDR1 and CDR2: SGHRS and YFSETQ. This CDR3 has 13 residues. The ends were cut back, 5 bases at V and 5 bases at J, with 13 bases in the middle. The CDR3 nucleotides read TGCGCCAGCAGTTTTGGAGGGAATACTGAAGCTTTCTTT. Residues: CASSFGGNTEAFF.

This clone was counted between two and nine times. The V and J genes are TRBV6-5 and TRBJ1-5, with D perhaps matching TRBD1 (5 bases). The germline V and J ends were trimmed by 7 bases and 3 bases, with 10 bases remaining between them. This CDR3 has 13 amino acids. Germline CDR1 is MNHEY and CDR2 is SVGAGI. The CDR3 is CASNQGINQPQHF. CDR3 DNA sequence: TGTGCCAGCAATCAGGGTATCAATCAGCCCCAGCATTTT.

The chain recombines TRBV11-2 with TRBJ1-2, with D perhaps TRBD1 (6 bases). Germline-derived CDR1 and CDR2 are SGHAT and FQNNGV. V was shortened by 2 bases and J by 3 bases, with 7 bases between the two germline ends. CDR3 length: 13 amino acids. The CDR3 DNA sequence: TGTGCCAGCAGCTTATCAGGGGACTATGGCTACACCTTC. Translated, it gives CASSLSGDYGYTF.

This chain uses TRBV11-2 with TRBJ2-2; 9 bases are shared with TRBD2. Trimming took 5 bases from V and 4 from J; bases not matched to a gene: 14. Germline values: CDR1 SGHAT, CDR2 FQNNGV. The CDR3 has 18 amino acids. This CDR3 is CASSVQERGVKPTGELFF. The CDR3 bases are TGTGCCAGCAGCGTACAAGAGCGGGGGGTTAAACCCACCGGGGAGCTGTTTTTT.

CDR3 DNA: TGTGCCAGCAGTTGGGGACAGGGCTCTGGCTACACCTTC. This gives the protein CASSWGQGSGYTF. The chain uses TRBV6-5 and TRBJ1-2, with 9 bases that match TRBD1. The CDR3 length is 13 residues. The V gene's germline CDR1 is MNHEY and CDR2 SVGAGI. Trimming took 4 bases from V and 7 from J; bases not matched to a gene: 4.

V and J are TRBV27 and TRBJ1-6; a weak D match, TRBD1 (5 bases). Trimming pared 5 bases from V and 4 bases from J, leaving 9 bases between. From germline, CDR1 is MNHEY and CDR2 SMNVEV (reference sequence). The CDR3 length is 14 residues. In DNA, the CDR3 is TGTGCCAGCAGTGTACAGGCTTATAATTCACCCCTCCACTTT. Translation gives CASSVQAYNSPLHF.

V gene TRBV10-3 combines with J gene TRBJ2-1; D is unclear. This CDR3 has 14 amino acids. Deletions cut 0 bases from V and 7 bases from J, with 10 bases between. CDR1 is ENHRY and CDR2 is SYGVKD in the germline V gene. For the CDR3, the DNA is TGTGCCATCAGTGAGTCGAATAGTAAGAATGAGCAGTTCTTC. It encodes CAISESNSKNEQFF.